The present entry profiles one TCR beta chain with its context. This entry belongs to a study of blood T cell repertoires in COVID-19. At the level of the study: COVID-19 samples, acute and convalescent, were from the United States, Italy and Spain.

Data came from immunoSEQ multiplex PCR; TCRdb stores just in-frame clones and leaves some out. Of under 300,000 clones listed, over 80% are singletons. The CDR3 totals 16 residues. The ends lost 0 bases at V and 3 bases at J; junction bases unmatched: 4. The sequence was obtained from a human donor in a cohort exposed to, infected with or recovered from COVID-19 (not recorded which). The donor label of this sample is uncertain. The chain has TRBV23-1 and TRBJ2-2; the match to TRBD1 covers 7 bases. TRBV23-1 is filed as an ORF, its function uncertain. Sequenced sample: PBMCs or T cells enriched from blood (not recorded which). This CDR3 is CASSQSEDRDTGELFF. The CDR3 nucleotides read TGCGCCAGCAGTCAATCGGAAGACAGGGACACCGGGGAGCTGTTTTTT.